This TCR beta chain originates from a study of T cells in Graves' hyperthyroidism and ophthalmopathy (dated by TCRdb to the late 2010s). In the study overall: Peripheral blood was sampled at the time of initial diagnosis, prior to any treatment. After blood sampling, hyperthyroidism patients were treated with methimazole at a starting dose of 30 mg daily, and ophthalmopathy patients were treated with high-dose intravenous methylprednisolone. The 100 discovery patients were randomly split 7:3 into training and test sets. To identify TCR V-J signatures that set the groups apart, the researchers used a discovery cohort of 100 patients, made up of 40 to 45 with Graves' ophthalmopathy and 57 with stable Graves' hyperthyroidism. In six Graves' hyperthyroidism patients, the study also compared T-cell repertoires from thyroid tissue with T-cell repertoires from blood. The paper describes TCR Vbeta CDR3 sequencing of fewer than 150 peripheral blood samples, made up of 43 ophthalmopathy patients, 70 to 75 hyperthyroidism patients and 17 progressor patients. Prospective prediction of ophthalmopathy was tested in an independent validation cohort of 18 to 20 hyperthyroidism patients and 15 to 17 patients who later progressed to ophthalmopathy. The research as a whole found: A model built on a 13 V-J signature distinguished ophthalmopathy from stable hyperthyroidism, reaching about 89% sensitivity and around 81% specificity in cross-validation and 80%/75% in testing. Sample size was not statistically predetermined, and blinding of investigators to group allocation was not performed. In validation, progression to ophthalmopathy was predicted by the model with roughly 69% sensitivity and 72.22% specificity, a median of roughly 6.4 months before onset. Blood samples also contained most of the expanded thyroid clonotypes (frequency above 0.001), which suggests that blood repertoires may reflect thyroid immune responses.

The CDR3, cysteine through phenylalanine, is 14 amino acids long. This entry keeps only the CDR3 DNA: 42 bases, framed from base 1. Ends trimmed: V by 4 bases, J by 6 bases; bases unmatched to a gene: 2. According to the germline V gene, CDR1 reads ENHRY and CDR2 reads SYGVKD. Stable Graves' hyperthyroidism was defined as no progression to ophthalmopathy during 18 months of follow-up. Hyperthyroidism patients were newly diagnosed, had a disease duration of under 2 months, and were aged 18 to 65 years. Any patient with an uncontrolled infection, another autoimmune disease, pregnancy or lactation was excluded. Diagnoses were based on clinical symptoms, serum thyroxine and TRAb, thyroid ultrasound and orbital computed tomography. PBMCs were separated from 10 ml of fresh peripheral blood using Ficoll-Paque density gradient centrifugation. Total RNA was extracted with Trizol reagent, and quality was checked on an Agilent 2100 Bioanalyzer.

This clonotype was found many times. No cognate antigen has been identified for it. No much larger clone is present one base from it, and per-base qualities are unavailable. The TCR beta CDR3 regions were amplified from the RNA transcripts. The TCR CDR3 was subjected to a first round of RT-PCR using the HTBI primer set and the Qiagen OneStep RT-PCR kit. The libraries were constructed in a second round of multiplex PCR and then size-selected and purified. Libraries were sequenced paired-end with 100 bp reads on an Illumina HiSeq2000. In the authors' own workflow: Raw data were processed with SOAPnuke, discarding reads with adapters, uncalled bases, mean Phred below 15, or no exact constant-primer or identifier match. High-quality paired reads were merged with COPE v1.2.5, and unique nucleotide sequences were defined as clonotypes. MiTCR v1.1 was used to align the clonotypes against IMGT TRBV, TRBD and TRBJ reference segments. The analysis was restricted to V-J combinations with a frequency above 0.0001, which together covered 99% to 99.2% of the repertoires. A TCS score was defined as the ratio of F50 (clonal expansion) to E x V (chaos), with BLOSUM62-based TCRdist applied between CDR3 peptides within each V-J. Welch's t-statistics and random forest reduced fewer than 550 V-J features to 10 to 15, which were used in a naive Bayes classifier (R e1071). TCRdb took the public reads, trimmed them with fastp at Q25, ran MiXCR for clone calling and kept in-frame beta chains. Identical CDR3 protein sequences are pooled into one entry, listed with their most common genes and DNA. In this record, the V and J calls reflect TCRdb's handling and not the investigators' own analysis. In this sample the table shows fewer than 650,000 distinct CDR3 sequences, around 13% of which occur a single time. More than 11% of the sample belongs to the ten largest clones.

The chain is made from TRBV10-3 and TRBJ2-7; 14 bases in between match TRBD2. The sequencing sample was made of blood. The receptor comes from a woman between 40 and 55 years old with Graves' hyperthyroidism. The CDR3 has the sequence CAISGGLAGAEQYF. The nucleotide sequence reads TGTGCCATCAGTGGGGGACTAGCGGGAGCCGAGCAGTACTTC.